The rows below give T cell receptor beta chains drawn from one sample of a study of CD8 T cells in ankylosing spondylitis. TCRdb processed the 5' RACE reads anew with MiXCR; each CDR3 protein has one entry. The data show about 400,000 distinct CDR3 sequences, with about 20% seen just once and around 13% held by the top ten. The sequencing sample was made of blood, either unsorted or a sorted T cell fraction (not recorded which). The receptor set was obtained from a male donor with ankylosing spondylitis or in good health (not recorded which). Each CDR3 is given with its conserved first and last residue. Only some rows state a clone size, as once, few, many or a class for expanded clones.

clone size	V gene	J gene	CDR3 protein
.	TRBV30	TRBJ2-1	CAWTRVLGQYSNEQFF
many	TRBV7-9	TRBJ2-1	CASSPGLSEQFF
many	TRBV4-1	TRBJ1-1	CASSLGQMNTEAFF
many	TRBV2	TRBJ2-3	CASSEESVGTVTDTQYF
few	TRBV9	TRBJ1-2	CASSVNSVWANNYGYTF
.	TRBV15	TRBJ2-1	CATSRRTNSYNEQFF
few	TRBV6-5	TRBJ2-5	CASSSLVAGGRQETQYF
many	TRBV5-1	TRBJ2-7	CASSLVGTYEQYF
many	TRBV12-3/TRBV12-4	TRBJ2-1	CASSLREAFYNEQFF
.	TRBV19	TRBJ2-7	CASSISGSSYEQYF
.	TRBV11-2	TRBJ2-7	CASSLDALIGTEQYF
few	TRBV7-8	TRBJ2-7	CASSADGVTYEQYF
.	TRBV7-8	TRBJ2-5	CASTSIADTPQYWAQYF
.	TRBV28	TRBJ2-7	CASSSTEGFRTYEQYF
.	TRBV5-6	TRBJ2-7	CASSLLGVSYEQYF
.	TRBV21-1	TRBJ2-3	CASSKEAGASTDTQYF
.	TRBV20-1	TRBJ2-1	CSARPRPPGLIYNEQFF
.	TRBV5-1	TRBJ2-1	CASSSTGPSYNEQFF
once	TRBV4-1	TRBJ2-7	CASSQGSGQGAREQYF
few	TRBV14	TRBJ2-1	CASSQIAGGHNEQFF
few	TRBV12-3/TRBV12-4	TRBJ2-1	CASRPSSASSYNEQFF
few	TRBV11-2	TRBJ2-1	CASSLARRIDYNEQFF
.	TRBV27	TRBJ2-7	CASHRSGGDSYEQYF
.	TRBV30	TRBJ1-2	CAWNVESFVEGYTF
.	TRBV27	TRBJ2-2	CASSFPDNTTMDGAWELFF
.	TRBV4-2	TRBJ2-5	CASGKERGSVF
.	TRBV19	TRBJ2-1	CASSTGYGWNEQFF
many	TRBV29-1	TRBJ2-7	CSVYTAEFYEQYF
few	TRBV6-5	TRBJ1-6	CASSYSPGGSPLHF
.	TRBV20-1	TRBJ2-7	CSGNQGGYEQYF
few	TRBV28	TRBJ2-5	CAIVGADQETQYF
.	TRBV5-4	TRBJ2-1	CASSFGGIATQSDNEQFF
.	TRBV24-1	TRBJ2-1	CATSDAGQGYNEQFF